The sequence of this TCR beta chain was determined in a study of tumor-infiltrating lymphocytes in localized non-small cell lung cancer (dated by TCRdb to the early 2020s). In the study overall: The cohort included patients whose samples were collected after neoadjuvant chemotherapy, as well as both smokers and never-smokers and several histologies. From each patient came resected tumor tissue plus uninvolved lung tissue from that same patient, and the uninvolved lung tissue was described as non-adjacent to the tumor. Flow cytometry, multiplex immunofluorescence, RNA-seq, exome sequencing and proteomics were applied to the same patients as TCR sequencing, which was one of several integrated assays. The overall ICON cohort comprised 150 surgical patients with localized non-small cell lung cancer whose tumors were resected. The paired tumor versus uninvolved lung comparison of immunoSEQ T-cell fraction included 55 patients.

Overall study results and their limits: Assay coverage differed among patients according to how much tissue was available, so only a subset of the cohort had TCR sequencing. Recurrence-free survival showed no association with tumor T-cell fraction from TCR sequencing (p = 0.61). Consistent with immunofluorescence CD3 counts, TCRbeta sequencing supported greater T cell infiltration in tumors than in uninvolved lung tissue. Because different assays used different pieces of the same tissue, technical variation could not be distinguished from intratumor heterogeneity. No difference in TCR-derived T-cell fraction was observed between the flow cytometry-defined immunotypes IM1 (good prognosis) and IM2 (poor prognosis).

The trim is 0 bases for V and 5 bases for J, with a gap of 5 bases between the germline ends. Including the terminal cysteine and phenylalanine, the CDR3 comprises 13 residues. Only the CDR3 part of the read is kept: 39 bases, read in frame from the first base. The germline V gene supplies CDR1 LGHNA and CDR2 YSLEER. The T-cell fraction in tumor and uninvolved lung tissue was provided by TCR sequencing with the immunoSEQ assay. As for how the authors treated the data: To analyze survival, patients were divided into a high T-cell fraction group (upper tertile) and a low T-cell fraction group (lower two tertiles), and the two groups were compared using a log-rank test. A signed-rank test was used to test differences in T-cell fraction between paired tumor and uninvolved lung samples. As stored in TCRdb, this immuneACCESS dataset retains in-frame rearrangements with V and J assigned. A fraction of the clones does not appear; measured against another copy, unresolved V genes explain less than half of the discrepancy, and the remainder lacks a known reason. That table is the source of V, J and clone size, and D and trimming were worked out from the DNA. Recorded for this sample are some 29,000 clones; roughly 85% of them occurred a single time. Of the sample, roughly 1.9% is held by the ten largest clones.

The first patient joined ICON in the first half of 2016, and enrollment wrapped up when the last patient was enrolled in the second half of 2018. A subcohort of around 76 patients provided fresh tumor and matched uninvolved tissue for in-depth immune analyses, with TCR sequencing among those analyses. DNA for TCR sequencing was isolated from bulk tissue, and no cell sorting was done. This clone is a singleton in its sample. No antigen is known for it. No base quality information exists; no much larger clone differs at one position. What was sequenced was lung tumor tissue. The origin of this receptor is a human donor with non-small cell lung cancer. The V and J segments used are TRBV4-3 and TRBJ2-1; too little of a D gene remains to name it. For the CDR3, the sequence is CASSQEMNNEQFF. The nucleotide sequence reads TGCGCCAGCAGCCAAGAAATGAACAATGAGCAGTTCTTC.